This TCR beta chain was captured in a study of blood T cell repertoires in COVID-19. Here immunoSEQ multiplex PCR was the method, and the copy in TCRdb shows in-frame clones only, minus some. The table has roughly 72,000 clones, around 79% seen once. The CDR3 covers 14 residues. The V gene end was trimmed by 6 bases and the J gene end by 2 bases; junction bases not matched to a gene: 6. CDR1 and CDR2 from the germline V gene are ENHRY and SYGVKD. J is TRBJ2-7 and V is TRBV10-3, with 8 positions matching TRBD2. Source material: peripheral blood. The TCR comes from a woman of 80 years or more with active or convalescent COVID-19. CDR3 in amino acids: CAIRAPGGPYEQYF. CDR3 DNA sequence: TGTGCCATCAGGGCCCCGGGAGGGCCCTACGAGCAGTACTTC.